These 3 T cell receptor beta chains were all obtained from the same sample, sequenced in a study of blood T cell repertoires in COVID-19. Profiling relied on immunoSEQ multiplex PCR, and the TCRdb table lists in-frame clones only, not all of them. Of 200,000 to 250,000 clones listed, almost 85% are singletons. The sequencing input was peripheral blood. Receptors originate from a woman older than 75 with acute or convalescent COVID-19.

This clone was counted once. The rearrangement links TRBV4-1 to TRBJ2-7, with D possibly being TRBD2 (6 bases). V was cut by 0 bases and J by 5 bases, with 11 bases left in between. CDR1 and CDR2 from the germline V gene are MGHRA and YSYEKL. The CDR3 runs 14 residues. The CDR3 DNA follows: TGCGCCAGCAGCCAAGACGGTCGGAGGGACGAGCAGTACTTC. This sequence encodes CASSQDGRRDEQYF.

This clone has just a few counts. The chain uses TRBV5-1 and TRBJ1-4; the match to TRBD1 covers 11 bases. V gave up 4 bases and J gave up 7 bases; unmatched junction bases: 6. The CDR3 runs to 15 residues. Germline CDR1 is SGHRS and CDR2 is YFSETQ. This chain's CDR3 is CASSTGDRGVEKLFF. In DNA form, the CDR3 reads TGCGCCAGCAGCACGGGGGACAGGGGGGTTGAAAAACTGTTTTTT.

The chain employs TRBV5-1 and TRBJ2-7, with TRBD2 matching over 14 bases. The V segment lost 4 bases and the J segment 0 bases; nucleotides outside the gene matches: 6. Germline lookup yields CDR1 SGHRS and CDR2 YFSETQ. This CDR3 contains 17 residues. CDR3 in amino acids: CASSTGTSGRSSYEQYF. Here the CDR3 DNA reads TGCGCCAGCAGCACGGGGACTAGCGGGAGAAGCTCCTACGAGCAGTACTTC.